The T cell receptor (beta chain) under discussion was sequenced for a study of blood T cell repertoires in COVID-19. Study details: Donors in the United States, Italy and Spain gave samples during acute or convalescent COVID-19. Sources were T cells, B-cell-depleted T cells, or PBMCs; the material itself was cDNA or gDNA.

A few counts support this clone. Germline trimming cut 6 bases from V and 2 bases from J; bases unmatched to any gene: 6. The length of the CDR3 is 14 residues. CDR1 and CDR2 (germline): MDHEN, SYDVKM. Authors' methods: Estimates of nucleated cell counts were drawn from the amplification of reference gene primers. Data came from immunoSEQ multiplex PCR; TCRdb stores just in-frame clones and leaves some out. V and J calls and clone size follow that table, whereas D and trimming were derived from the DNA. In the table there are over 250,000 clones, roughly 85% of which are singletons. Sequencing was done on a sample of peripheral blood. The chain couples TRBV28 to TRBJ2-5, with 7 bases lining up with TRBD2. The clonotype was recovered from a human donor in a cohort sampled during active COVID-19. The CDR3 loop is CASSTLAVQETQYF. The CDR3 region has the DNA TGTGCCAGCAGCACCCTAGCGGTGCAAGAGACCCAGTACTTC. The complete variable domain, with remaining parts taken from reference TRBV28 and TRBJ2-5, reads DVKVTQSSRYLVKRTGEKVFLECVQDMDHENMFWYRQDPGLGLRLIYFSYDVKMKEKGDIPEGYSVSREKKERFSLILESASTNQTSMYLCASSTLAVQETQYFGPGTRLLVL.